This TCR beta chain was sequenced in a study of blood T cell repertoires in COVID-19. Turning to the study itself: The origin of the acute and convalescent COVID-19 samples was the United States, Italy and Spain.

The CDR3 spans 19 residues. Under the authors' procedure: Reference gene primer amplification in the assay estimated nucleated cell counts. Some clones are missing from TCRdb's copy, which holds only in-frame ones; the method was immunoSEQ multiplex PCR. V and J calls and clone size are as listed in that table; D and trimming were resolved from the DNA. The sample includes about 250,000 clones, approximately 85% of them seen just once. The sequence derives from a man aged 50 to 60 with active or convalescent COVID-19. Sequenced sample: peripheral blood. The genes are TRBV7-5 and TRBJ2-1; the DNA was not used to check the table's D call, TRBD2. TRBV7-5 is a pseudogene locus. CDR3 DNA sequence: TGTGTCAGAAGCTCCCCTGTCCCTAGCGCATCAAACCCCCACAATGAGCAGTTCTTC. As protein: CVRSSPVPSASNPHNEQFF.